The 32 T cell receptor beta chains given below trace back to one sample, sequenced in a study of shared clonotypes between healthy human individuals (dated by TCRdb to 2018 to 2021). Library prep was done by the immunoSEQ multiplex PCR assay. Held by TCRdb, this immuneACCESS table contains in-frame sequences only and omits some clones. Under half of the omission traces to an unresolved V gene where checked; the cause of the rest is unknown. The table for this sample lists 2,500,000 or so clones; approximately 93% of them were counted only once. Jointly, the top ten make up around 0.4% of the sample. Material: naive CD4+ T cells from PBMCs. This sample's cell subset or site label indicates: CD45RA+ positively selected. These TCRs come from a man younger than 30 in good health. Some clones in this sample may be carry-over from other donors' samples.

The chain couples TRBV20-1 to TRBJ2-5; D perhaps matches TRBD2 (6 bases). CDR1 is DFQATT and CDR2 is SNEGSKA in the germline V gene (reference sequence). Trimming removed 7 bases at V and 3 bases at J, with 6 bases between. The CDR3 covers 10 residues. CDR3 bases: TGCAGTGGGGGGGAAGAGACCCAGTACTTC. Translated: CSGGEETQYF.

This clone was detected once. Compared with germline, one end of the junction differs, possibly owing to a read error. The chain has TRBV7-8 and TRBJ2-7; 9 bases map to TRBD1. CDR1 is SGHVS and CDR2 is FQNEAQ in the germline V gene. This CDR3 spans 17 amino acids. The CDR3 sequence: CASSLALSDRGPPTWDF. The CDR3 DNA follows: TGTGCCAGCAGCTTAGCTTTATCGGACAGGGGACCTCCTACGTGGGACTTC.

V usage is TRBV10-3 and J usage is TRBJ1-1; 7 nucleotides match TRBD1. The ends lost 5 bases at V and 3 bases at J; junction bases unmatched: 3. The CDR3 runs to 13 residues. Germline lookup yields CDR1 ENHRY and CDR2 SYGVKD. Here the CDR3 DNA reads TGTGCCATCAGTAGACAGGGTGACACTGAAGCTTTCTTT. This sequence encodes CAISRQGDTEAFF.

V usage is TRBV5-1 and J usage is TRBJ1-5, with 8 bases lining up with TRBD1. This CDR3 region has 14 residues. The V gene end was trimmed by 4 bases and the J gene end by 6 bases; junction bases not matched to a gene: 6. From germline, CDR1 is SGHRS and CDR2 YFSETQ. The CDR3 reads CASSPDRGSQPQHF. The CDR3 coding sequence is TGCGCCAGCAGCCCCGACAGGGGTAGTCAGCCCCAGCATTTT.

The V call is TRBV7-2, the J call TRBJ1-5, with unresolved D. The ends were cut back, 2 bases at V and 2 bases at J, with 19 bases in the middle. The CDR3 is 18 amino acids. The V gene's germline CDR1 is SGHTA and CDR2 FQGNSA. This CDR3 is CASSLHRGVSSGNQPQHF. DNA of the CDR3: TGTGCCAGCAGCTTACACCGGGGTGTGAGCTCCGGCAATCAGCCCCAGCATTTT.

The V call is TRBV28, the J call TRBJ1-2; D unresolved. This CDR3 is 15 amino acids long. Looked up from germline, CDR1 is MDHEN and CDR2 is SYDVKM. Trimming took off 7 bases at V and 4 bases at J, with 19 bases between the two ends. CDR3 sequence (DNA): TGTGCCAGCAACCCCTCAGCGGATCGGGGCTATGGCTACACCTTC. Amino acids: CASNPSADRGYGYTF.

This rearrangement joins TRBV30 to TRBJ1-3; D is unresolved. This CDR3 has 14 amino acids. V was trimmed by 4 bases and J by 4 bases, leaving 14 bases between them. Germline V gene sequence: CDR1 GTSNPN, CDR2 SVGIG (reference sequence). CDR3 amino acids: CAWTDGFSGNTIYF. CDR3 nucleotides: TGTGCCTGGACCGACGGGTTCTCCGGAAACACCATATATTTT.

The chain's CDR3 is CASRRQGYTDTQYF. The CDR3 nucleotides are TGTGCCAGTAGAAGGCAGGGATACACAGATACGCAGTATTTT. V usage is TRBV19 and J usage is TRBJ2-3; a possible D gene is TRBD1 (5 bases). Trimming removed 6 bases at V and 2 bases at J, with 12 bases between. Germline assignment: CDR1 LNHDA and CDR2 SQIVND (reference sequence). There are 14 residues in the CDR3.

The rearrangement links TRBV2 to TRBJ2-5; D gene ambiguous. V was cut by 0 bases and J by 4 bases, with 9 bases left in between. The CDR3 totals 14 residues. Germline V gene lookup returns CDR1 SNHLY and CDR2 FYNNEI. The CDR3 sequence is CASSEADWRETQYF. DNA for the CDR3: TGTGCCAGCAGTGAAGCGGATTGGAGAGAGACCCAGTACTTC. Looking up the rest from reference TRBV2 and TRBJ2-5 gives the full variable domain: EPEVTQTPSHQVTQMGQEVILRCVPISNHLYFYWYRQILGQKVEFLVSFYNNEISEKSEIFDDQFSVERPDGSNFTLKIRSTKLEDSAMYFCASSEADWRETQYFGPGTRLLVL.

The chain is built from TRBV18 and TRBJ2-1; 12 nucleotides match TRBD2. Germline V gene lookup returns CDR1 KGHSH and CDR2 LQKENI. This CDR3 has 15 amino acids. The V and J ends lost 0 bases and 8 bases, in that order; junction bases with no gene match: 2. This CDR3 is CASSPPSSGRDEQFF. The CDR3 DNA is TGTGCCAGCTCACCACCGTCTAGCGGGAGGGATGAGCAGTTCTTC.

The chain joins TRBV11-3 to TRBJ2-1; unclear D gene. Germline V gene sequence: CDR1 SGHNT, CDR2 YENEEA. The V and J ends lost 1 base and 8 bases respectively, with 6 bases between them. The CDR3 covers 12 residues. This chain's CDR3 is CASSLGQDEQFF. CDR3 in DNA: TGTGCCAGCAGCTTAGGGCAGGATGAGCAGTTCTTC. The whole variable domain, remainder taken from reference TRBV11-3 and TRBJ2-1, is EAGVVQSPRYKIIEKKQPVAFWCNPISGHNTLYWYLQNLGQGPELLIRYENEEAVDDSQLPKDRFSAERLKGVDSTLKIQPAELGDSAVYLCASSLGQDEQFFGPGTRLTVL.

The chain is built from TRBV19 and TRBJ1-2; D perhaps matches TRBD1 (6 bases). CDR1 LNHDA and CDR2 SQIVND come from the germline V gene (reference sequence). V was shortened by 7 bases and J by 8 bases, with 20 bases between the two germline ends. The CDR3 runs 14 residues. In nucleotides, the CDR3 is TGTGCCAGTACAATCCCGGATGTACAGGGCGGCTACACCTTC. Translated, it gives CASTIPDVQGGYTF.

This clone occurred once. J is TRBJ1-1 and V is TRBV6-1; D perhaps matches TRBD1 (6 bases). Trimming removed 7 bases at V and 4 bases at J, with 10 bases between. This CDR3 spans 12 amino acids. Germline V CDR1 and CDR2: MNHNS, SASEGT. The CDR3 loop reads CASNQGSTEAFF. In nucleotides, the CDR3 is TGTGCCAGCAACCAGGGGTCCACTGAAGCTTTCTTT.

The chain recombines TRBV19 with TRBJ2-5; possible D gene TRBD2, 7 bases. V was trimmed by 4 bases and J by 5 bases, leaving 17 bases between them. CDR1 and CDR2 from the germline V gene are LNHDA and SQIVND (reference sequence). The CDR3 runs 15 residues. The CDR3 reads CASSKASGGGETQYF. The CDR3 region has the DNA TGTGCCAGTAGTAAGGCTAGCGGAGGGGGGGAGACCCAGTACTTC.

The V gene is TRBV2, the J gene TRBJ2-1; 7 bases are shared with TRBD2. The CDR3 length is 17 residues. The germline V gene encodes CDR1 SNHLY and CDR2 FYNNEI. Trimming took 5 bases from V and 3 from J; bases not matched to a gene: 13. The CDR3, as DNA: TGTGCCAGCAGTTCTCGGTTGATAGCGGGTATCTACAATGAGCAGTTCTTC. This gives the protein CASSSRLIAGIYNEQFF.

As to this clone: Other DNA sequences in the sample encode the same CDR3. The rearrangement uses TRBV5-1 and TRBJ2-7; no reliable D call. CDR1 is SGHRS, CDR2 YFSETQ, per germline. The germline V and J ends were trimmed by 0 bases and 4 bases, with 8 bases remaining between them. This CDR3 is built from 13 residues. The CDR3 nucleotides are TGCGCCAGCAGCTTGGTTCCGGGTTACGAGCAGTACTTC. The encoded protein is CASSLVPGYEQYF.

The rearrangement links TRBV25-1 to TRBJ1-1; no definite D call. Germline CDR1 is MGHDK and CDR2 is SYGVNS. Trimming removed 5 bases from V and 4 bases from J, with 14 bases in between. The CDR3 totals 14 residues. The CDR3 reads CASSKSTGATEAFF. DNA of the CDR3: TGTGCCAGCAGTAAATCGACCGGCGCCACTGAAGCTTTCTTT.

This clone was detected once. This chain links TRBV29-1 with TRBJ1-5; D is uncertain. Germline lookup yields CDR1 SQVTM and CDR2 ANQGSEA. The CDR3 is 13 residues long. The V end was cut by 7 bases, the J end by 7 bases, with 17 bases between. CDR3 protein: CSGTLGIGQPQHF. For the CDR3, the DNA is TGCAGCGGAACGTTGGGGATCGGACAGCCCCAGCATTTT.

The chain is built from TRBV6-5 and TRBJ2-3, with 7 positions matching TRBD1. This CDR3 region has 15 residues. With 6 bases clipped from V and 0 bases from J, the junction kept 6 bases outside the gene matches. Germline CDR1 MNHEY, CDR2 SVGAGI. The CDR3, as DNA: TGTGCCAGCAGACCAGGACAGGCTAGCACAGATACGCAGTATTTT. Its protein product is CASRPGQASTDTQYF.

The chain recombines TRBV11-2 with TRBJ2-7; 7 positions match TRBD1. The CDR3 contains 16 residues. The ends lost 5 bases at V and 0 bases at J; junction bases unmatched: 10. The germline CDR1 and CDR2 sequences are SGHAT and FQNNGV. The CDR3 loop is CASSHLVGGASYEQYF. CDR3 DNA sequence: TGTGCCAGCAGCCACTTGGTAGGGGGCGCCTCCTACGAGCAGTACTTC.

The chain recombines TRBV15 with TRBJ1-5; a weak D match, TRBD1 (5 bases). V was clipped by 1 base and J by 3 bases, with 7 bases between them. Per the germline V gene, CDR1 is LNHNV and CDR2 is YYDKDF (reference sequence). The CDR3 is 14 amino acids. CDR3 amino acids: CATSRGQNNQPQHF. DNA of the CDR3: TGTGCCACCAGCAGAGGACAGAACAATCAGCCCCAGCATTTT. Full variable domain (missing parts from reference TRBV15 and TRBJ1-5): DAMVIQNPRYQVTQFGKPVTLSCSQTLNHNVMYWYQQKSSQAPKLLFHYYDKDFNNEADTPDNFQSRRPNTSFCFLDIRSPGLGDTAMYLCATSRGQNNQPQHFGDGTRLSIL.

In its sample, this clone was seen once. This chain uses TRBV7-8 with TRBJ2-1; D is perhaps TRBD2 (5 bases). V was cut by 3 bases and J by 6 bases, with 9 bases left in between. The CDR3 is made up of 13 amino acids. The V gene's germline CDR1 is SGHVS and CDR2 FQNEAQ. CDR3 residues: CASSLTDSNEQFF. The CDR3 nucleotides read TGTGCCAGCAGCTTGACGGACTCCAATGAGCAGTTCTTC.

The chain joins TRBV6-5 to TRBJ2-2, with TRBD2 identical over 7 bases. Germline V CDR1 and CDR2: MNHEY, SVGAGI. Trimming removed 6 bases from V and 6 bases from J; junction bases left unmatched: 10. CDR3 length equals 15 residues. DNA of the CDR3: TGTGCCAGCAGACCACCGGGACTAAGCGCCGGGGAGCTGTTTTTT. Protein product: CASRPPGLSAGELFF.

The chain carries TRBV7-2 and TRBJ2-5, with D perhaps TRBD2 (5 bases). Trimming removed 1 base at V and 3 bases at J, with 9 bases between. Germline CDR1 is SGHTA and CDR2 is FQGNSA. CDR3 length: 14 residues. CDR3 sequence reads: CASSLGRAEETQYF. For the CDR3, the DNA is TGTGCCAGCAGCTTAGGGCGGGCAGAAGAGACCCAGTACTTC.

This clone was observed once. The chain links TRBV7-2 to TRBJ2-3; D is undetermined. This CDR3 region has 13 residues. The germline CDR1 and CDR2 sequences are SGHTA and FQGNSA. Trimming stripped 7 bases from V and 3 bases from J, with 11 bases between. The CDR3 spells CASTPVRTDTQYF. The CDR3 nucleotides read TGTGCCAGCACCCCCGTACGGACAGATACGCAGTATTTT.

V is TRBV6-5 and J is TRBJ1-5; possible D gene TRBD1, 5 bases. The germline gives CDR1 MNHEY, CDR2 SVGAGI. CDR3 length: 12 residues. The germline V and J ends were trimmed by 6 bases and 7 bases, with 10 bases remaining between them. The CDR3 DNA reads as TGTGCCAGCAGCTCAGGGACCCAGCCCCAGCATTTT. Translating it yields CASSSGTQPQHF.

The DNA for the CDR3 is TGTGCCAGCAGTTTCTTTTCGCTCCTCGGACAGGGGGGGACAGATACGCAGTATTTT. This encodes CASSFFSLLGQGGTDTQYF. The chain has TRBV27 and TRBJ2-3; TRBD1 aligns across 10 bases. Germline V lookup: CDR1 MNHEY, CDR2 SMNVEV (reference sequence). CDR3 length: 19 residues. Trimming removed 3 bases from V and 3 bases from J; junction bases left unmatched: 15.

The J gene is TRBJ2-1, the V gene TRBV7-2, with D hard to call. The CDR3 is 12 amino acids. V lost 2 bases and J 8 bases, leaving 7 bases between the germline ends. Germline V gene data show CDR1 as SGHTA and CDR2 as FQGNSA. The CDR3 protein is CASSLIRDEQFF. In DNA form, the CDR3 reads TGTGCCAGCAGCTTAATACGGGATGAGCAGTTCTTC.

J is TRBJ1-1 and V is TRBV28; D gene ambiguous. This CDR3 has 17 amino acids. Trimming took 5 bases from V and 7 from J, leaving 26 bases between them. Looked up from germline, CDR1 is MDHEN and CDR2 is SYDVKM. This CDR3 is CASSPLTRPVKVLEAFF. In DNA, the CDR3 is TGTGCCAGCAGTCCTCTCACAAGACCCGTTAAAGTCCTTGAAGCTTTCTTT. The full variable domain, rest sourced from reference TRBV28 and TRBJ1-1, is DVKVTQSSRYLVKRTGEKVFLECVQDMDHENMFWYRQDPGLGLRLIYFSYDVKMKEKGDIPEGYSVSREKKERFSLILESASTNQTSMYLCASSPLTRPVKVLEAFFGQGTRLTVV.

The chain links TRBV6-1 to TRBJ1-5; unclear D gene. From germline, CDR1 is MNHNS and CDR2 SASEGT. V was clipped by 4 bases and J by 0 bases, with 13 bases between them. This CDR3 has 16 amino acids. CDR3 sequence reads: CASSGLPGYSNQPQHF. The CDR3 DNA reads TGTGCCAGCAGTGGCCTACCGGGCTATAGCAATCAGCCCCAGCATTTT.

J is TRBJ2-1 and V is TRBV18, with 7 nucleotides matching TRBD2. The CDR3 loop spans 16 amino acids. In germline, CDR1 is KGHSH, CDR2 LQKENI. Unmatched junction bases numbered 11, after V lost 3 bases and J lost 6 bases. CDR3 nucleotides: TGTGCCAGCTCACCCCCTCGACTAGCCGCTTCCAATGAGCAGTTCTTC. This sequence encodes CASSPPRLAASNEQFF. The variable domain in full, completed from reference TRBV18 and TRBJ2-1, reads NAGVMQNPRHLVRRRGQEARLRCSPMKGHSHVYWYRQLPEEGLKFMVYLQKENIIDESGMPKERFSAEFPKEGPSILRIQQVVRGDSAAYFCASSPPRLAASNEQFFGPGTRLTVL.

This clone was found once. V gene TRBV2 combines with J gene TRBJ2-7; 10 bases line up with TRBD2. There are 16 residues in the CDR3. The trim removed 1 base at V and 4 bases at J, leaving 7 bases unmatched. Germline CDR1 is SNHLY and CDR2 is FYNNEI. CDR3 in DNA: TGTGCCAGCAGTGAAGATGGGTTAGCGGGAGGATACGAGCAGTACTTC. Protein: CASSEDGLAGGYEQYF.